Sequencing of this TCR beta chain was carried out in a study of blood T cells in healthy people across ages (dated by TCRdb to the mid-2010s). With regard to the full study: Template switching captured roughly one uniquely barcoded TCR beta cDNA molecule per two T cells in model experiments. The study measured age-related changes in TCR beta repertoire diversity using deep sequencing normalized with unique cDNA molecular identifiers. The donors were divided into four age groups: young (average approximately 17 years), middle-aged (about 40), aged (around 67) and long-lived (more than 75). To avoid experimental bias, donors of different ages were spread randomly across the sequencing lanes. The study analyzed two additional independent replicas of 1 million unique cDNA reads from the same blood draw for two donors, one aged 18 to 30 and one aged 80 or older. Here is what the overall study found, with its caveats: Because donor CMV infection status was unknown, age-related changes in expanded clonotypes were potentially confounded. Estimates of total diversity based on one million sequenced T cells were regarded as lower bounds and as underestimates. Observed TCR beta diversity per million T cells fell roughly linearly with age, and a significant reduction was already apparent by age around 39. The long-lived group showed more naive CD4+ T cells, fewer expanded clones and increased TCR diversity than the aged group, suggesting age selection. Conclusive comparison of naive and antigen-experienced compartments was prevented by the profiling of bulk unsorted PBMCs. A strong correlation was found between observed TCR beta diversity and the percentage of naive T cells measured by flow cytometry.

Counted from cysteine to phenylalanine, this CDR3 has 13 amino acids. Only the CDR3 region is kept as DNA, spanning 39 bases read in frame from base 1. Relative to germline, V is 7 bases shorter and J is 6 bases shorter, with 16 bases between their ends. Per the germline V gene, MDHEN is the CDR1 and SYDVKM is the CDR2. The donors were 40 or so Caucasian individuals from Russia, aged 6 to 90 years, who were systemically healthy. Ten milliliters of peripheral blood were drawn from each donor into EDTA-treated Vacutainer tubes. PBMCs were isolated by Ficoll-Paque density-gradient centrifugation, with at least 7 million obtained per sample. Total RNA, at least 6 micrograms per sample, was extracted from PBMCs with Trizol reagent. For every donor, an aliquot of PBMCs went through flow cytometry to measure the percentages of naive CD45RAhigh/CD27high T cells. The library was obtained by 5' RACE. Instrument used: Illumina HiSeq 2500. The second PCR ran for about 6 to 12 cycles and used a J-beta primer mix along with a sample-barcoded 5' primer. A unique molecular identifier was introduced onto each TCR beta cDNA molecule by a template-switch 5' adaptor carrying 12 random nucleotides. Each sample yielded at least 2.5 million CDR3-containing paired-end reads. First-strand cDNA synthesis was performed from all RNA using the Mint cDNA synthesis kit, with priming by a TRBC-specific oligonucleotide. Following uracil-DNA glycosylase treatment, all cDNA underwent a first 18-cycle PCR with the universal primers M1SS and BC2_uni_R. As for how the authors treated the data: Each sample was normalized by randomly selecting 1 million high-quality reads, each carrying a distinct molecular identifier. Reads with shared molecular identifiers were discarded instead of being binned into consensus sequences. MiTCR, set to a Q25 quality threshold and the strictest error-elimination algorithm, was used for CDR3 identification, clonotype clustering and error correction. A nonparametric unseen species model with Euler transformation was used to estimate a lower bound on total TCR beta diversity. TCRdb redid the processing of the public reads, applying fastp at Q25 and MiXCR, and retained in-frame beta chains. Here each entry gathers all rows of one CDR3 protein and keeps the most common genes and DNA. These V and J calls originate from TCRdb's pipeline instead of the authors' own analysis. Recorded for this sample are almost 1 million distinct CDR3 sequences; roughly 51% of them occurred a single time. The ten biggest clones cover about 22% of the sample.

On this clonotype itself: What antigen it recognizes has not been identified. No base quality information exists; no much larger clone differs at one position.

The sequence came from a woman aged 55-69 years in good health. The sequenced material came from blood. The sequence is built from TRBV28 and TRBJ2-7, with the D gene not clear enough to name. The CDR3 corresponds to CASNEETFIEQYF. The DNA is TGTGCCAGCAATGAGGAGACCTTTATCGAGCAGTACTTC. Reference TRBV28 and TRBJ2-7 proteins supply the regions before and after the CDR3; the full variable domain is: DVKVTQSSRYLVKRTGEKVFLECVQDMDHENMFWYRQDPGLGLRLIYFSYDVKMKEKGDIPEGYSVSREKKERFSLILESASTNQTSMYLCASNEETFIEQYFGPGTRLTVT.